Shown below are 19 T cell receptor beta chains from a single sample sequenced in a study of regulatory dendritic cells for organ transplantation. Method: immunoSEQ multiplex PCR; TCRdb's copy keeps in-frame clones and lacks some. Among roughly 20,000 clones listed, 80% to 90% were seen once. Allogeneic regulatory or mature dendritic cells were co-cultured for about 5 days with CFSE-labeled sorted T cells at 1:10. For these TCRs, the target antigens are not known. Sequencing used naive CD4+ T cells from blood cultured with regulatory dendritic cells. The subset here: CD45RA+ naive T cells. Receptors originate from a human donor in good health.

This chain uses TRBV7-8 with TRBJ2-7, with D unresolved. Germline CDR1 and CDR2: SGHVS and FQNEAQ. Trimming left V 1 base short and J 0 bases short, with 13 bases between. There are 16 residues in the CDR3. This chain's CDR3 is CASSLEDDTSSYEQYF. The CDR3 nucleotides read TGTGCCAGCAGCTTAGAGGACGACACGAGCTCCTACGAGCAGTACTTC.

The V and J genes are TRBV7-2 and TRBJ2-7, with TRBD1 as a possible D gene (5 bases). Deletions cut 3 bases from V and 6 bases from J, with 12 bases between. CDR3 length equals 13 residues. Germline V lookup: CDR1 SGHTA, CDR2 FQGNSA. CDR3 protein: CASSFSGFGEQYF. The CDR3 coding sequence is TGTGCCAGCAGCTTCTCAGGGTTCGGCGAGCAGTACTTC.

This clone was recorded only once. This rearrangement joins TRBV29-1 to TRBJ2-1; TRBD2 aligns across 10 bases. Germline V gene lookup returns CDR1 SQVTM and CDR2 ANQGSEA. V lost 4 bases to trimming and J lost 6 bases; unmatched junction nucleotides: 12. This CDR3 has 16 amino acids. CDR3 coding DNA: TGCAGCGTTGTAGCGGGAGGCTCATTTACTTTCAATGAGCAGTTCTTC. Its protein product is CSVVAGGSFTFNEQFF.

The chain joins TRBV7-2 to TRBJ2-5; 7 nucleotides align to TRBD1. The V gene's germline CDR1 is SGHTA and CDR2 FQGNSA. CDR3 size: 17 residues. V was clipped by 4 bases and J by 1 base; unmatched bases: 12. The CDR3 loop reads CASSWGVGQPVQETQYF. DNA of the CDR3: TGTGCCAGCAGCTGGGGAGTGGGACAGCCAGTCCAAGAGACCCAGTACTTC. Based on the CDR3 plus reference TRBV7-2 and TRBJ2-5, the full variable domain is GAGVSQSPSNKVTEKGKDVELRCDPISGHTALYWYRQSLGQGLEFLIYFQGNSAPDKSGLPSDRFSAERTGGSVSTLTIQRTQQEDSAVYLCASSWGVGQPVQETQYFGPGTRLLVL.

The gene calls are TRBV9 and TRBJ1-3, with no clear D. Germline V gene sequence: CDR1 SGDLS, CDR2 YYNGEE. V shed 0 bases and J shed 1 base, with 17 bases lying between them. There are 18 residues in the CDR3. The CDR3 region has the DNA TGTGCCAGCAGCGTAGGTCCGGCCAGGACCGTTTCTGGAAACACCATATATTTT. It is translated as CASSVGPARTVSGNTIYF. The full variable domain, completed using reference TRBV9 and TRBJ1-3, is DSGVTQTPKHLITATGQRVTLRCSPRSGDLSVYWYQQSLDQGLQFLIQYYNGEERAKGNILERFSAQQFPDLHSELNLSSLELGDSALYFCASSVGPARTVSGNTIYFGEGSWLTVV.

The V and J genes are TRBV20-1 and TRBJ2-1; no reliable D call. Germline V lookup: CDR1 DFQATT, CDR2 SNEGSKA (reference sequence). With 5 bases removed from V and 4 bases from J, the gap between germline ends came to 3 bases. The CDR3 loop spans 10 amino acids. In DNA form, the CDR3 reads TGCAGTGCTGCATACAATGAGCAGTTCTTC. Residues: CSAAYNEQFF.

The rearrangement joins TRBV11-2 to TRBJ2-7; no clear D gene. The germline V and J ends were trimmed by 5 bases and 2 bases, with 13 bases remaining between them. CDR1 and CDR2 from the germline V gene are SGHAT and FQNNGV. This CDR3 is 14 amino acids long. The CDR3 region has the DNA TGTGCCAGCAGCCCACCCGTCGGGCCCTACGAGCAGTACTTC. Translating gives CASSPPVGPYEQYF.

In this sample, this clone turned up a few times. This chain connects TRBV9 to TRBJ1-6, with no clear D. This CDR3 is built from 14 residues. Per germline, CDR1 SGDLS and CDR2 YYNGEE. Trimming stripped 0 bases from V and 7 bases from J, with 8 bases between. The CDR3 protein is CASSVASRNSPLHF. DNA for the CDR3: TGTGCCAGCAGCGTAGCTTCAAGAAATTCACCCCTCCACTTT.

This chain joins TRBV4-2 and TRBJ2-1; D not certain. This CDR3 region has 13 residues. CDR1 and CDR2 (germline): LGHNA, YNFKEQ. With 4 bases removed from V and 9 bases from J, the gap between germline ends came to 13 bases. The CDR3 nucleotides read TGTGCCAGCAGCCCATATCCCGGGTTTGAGCAGTTCTTC. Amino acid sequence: CASSPYPGFEQFF.

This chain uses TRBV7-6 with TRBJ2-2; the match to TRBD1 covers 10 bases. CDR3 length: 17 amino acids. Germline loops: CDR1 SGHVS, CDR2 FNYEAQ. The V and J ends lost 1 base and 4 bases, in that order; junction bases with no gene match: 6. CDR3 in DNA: TGTGCCAGCAGCTTAGTTTTGGGACAGGGGCCCACCGGGGAGCTGTTTTTT. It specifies CASSLVLGQGPTGELFF.

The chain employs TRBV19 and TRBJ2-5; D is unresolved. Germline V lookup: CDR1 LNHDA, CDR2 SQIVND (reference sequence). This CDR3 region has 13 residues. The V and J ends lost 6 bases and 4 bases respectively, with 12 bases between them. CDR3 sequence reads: CASSGHPGETQYF. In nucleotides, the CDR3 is TGTGCCAGTAGCGGGCATCCAGGAGAGACCCAGTACTTC.

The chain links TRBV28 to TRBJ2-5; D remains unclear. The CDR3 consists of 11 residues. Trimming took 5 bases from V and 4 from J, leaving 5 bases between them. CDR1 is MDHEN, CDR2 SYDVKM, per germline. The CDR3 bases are TGTGCCAGCAGTCCGCGAGAGACCCAGTACTTC. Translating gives CASSPRETQYF.

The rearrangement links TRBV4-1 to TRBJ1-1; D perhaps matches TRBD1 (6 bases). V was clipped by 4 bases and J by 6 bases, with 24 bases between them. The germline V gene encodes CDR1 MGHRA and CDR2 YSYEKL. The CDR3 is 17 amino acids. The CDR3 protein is CASSRLGPNREKAEAFF. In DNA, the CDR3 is TGCGCCAGCAGCCGGTTAGGTCCAAACAGGGAGAAGGCTGAAGCTTTCTTT.

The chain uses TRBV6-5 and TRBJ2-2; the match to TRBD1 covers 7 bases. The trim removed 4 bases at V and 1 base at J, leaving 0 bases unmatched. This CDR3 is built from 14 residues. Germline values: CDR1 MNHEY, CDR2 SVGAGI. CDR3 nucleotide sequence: TGTGCCAGCAGTTGGGACAGGAACACCGGGGAGCTGTTTTTT. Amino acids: CASSWDRNTGELFF.

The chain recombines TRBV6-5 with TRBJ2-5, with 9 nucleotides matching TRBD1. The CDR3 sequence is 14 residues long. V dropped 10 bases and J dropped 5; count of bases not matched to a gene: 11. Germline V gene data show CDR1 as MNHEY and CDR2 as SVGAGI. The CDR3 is CATGRDRVRETQYF. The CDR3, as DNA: TGTGCCACCGGTAGGGACAGGGTCCGCGAGACCCAGTACTTC.

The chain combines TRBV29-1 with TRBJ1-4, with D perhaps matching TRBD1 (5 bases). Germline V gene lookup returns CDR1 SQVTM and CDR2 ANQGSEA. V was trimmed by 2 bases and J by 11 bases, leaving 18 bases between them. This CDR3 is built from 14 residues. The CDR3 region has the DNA TGCAGCGTTGAAATGGTAACAGGCGAAGGGAAACTGTTTTTT. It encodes CSVEMVTGEGKLFF.

The CDR3 region has the DNA TGTGCCAGCAGTGACGGGGGCGTCGGCTATGGCTACACCTTC. Its translation: CASSDGGVGYGYTF. V and J are TRBV2 and TRBJ1-2; D might be TRBD1 (6 bases). The ends were cut back, 3 bases at V and 4 bases at J, with 12 bases in the middle. The CDR3 sequence is 14 residues long. The germline gives CDR1 SNHLY, CDR2 FYNNEI.

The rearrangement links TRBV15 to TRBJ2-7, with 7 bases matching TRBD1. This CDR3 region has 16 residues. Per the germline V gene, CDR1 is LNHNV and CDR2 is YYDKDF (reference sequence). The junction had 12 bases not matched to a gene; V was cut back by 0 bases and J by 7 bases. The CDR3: CATSRDLGLTGREQYF. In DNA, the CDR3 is TGTGCCACCAGCAGAGATTTAGGGCTGACAGGGCGAGAGCAGTACTTC.

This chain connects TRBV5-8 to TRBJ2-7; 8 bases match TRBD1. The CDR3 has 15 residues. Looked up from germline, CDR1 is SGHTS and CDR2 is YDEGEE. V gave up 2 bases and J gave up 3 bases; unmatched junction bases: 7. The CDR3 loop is CASSFRQGALYEQYF. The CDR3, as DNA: TGTGCCAGCAGCTTCAGGCAGGGGGCGCTCTACGAGCAGTACTTC.